What follows is one TCR beta chain and its context. Its antigen is as yet unknown. This entry belongs to a study of cytomegalovirus exposure and HLA in healthy donors. This CDR3 is 15 amino acids long. Between the trimmed V and J ends, which lost 0 bases and 2 bases, there was a span of 7 bases. Per germline, CDR1 MNHNY and CDR2 SVGAGI (reference sequence). A multiplex PCR was run with 60 Vbeta primers and 13 Jbeta primers. Measured with immunoSEQ multiplex PCR; TCRdb has only the in-frame clones, and not every one. The table records under 200,000 clones, around 72% of them present only once. General study findings and limits: Reported results showed that the classifier diagnosed cytomegalovirus status with high specificity and sensitivity.

Donors were nominally healthy when sampled, though unrecorded immune exposures were likely. The specimen was PBMCs. This sequence originates from a woman aged 45-60 years in good health and CMV-seropositive. The J gene is TRBJ2-2, the V gene TRBV6-6; D uncertain. The DNA for the CDR3 is TGTGCCAGCAGTTACTCCCTCGTCAACACCGGGGAGCTGTTTTTT. It is translated as CASSYSLVNTGELFF.